This T cell receptor beta chain was documented in a study of shared clonotypes between healthy human individuals. The repertoire was sequenced with immunoSEQ multiplex PCR; TCRdb's copy has only in-frame clones and lacks some. Seen here are some 1 million clones, 65% to 75% observed once, and the top ten hold 1.5%. The CDR3 consists of 17 residues. After removal of 0 bases from V and 2 bases from J, the junction contained 6 bases not matched to a gene. Germline-derived CDR1 and CDR2 are WNHNN and SYGVQD (reference sequence). The chain couples TRBV10-1 to TRBJ2-5, with 10 bases lining up with TRBD2. The clonotype originates from a young man in good health. The sample taken for sequencing was memory CD4+ T cells sorted from blood. Subset indicated: CD45RA-negative fraction. Here the CDR3 DNA reads TGCGCCAGCAGTGAGTCTCCAGCGGGAGGGTGGCAAGAGACCCAGTACTTC. Amino acids: CASSESPAGGWQETQYF.